The 4 T cell receptor beta chains presented below share a single source sample, sequenced in a study of Graves' ophthalmopathy and Graves' hyperthyroidism. For repertoire sequencing, the TCR beta CDR3 regions were amplified from RNA transcripts. The first-round RT-PCR employed HTBI primers together with the Qiagen OneStep RT-PCR kit. A multiplex PCR was then performed as the second round. Via MiXCR, TCRdb re-called the multiplex PCR reads, giving one row per CDR3 protein. The table shows over a million distinct CDR3 sequences, with 35% to 40% occurring only once. Source material: peripheral blood or thyroid tissue (not recorded which). The receptors were gathered from an adult man with Graves' hyperthyroidism.

Many counts were recorded for this clonotype. CDR3 amino acids: CASSLAVASSYEQYF. Here the CDR3 DNA reads TGTGCCAGCAGCTTAGCGGTGGCTAGCTCCTACGAGCAGTACTTC. The rearrangement links TRBV7-2 to TRBJ2-7; D not resolved. This CDR3 region has 15 residues. The germline V and J ends were trimmed by 0 bases and 0 bases, with 9 bases remaining between them. Germline lookup yields CDR1 SGHTA and CDR2 FQGNSA.

The V call is TRBV9, the J call TRBJ2-7; no reliable D call. The length of the CDR3 is 14 residues. V was cut by 5 bases and J by 2 bases, with 14 bases left in between. Germline V gene data show CDR1 as SGDLS and CDR2 as YYNGEE. CDR3 in DNA: TGTGCCAGCAGTTACCTAGGAAGCGCCTACGAGCAGTACTTC. Encoded protein: CASSYLGSAYEQYF.

This clonotype has a count of ten or more. The rearrangement links TRBV24-1 to TRBJ2-2; 13 bases are a match to TRBD2. V shed 6 bases and J 4 bases; nucleotides not matched to a gene: 7. This CDR3 is 17 amino acids long. Per the germline V gene, CDR1 is KGHDR and CDR2 is SFDVKD. In DNA, the CDR3 is TGTGCCACCAGTCCGGGACTAGCGGGAATCTTCACCGGGGAGCTGTTTTTT. It yields the protein CATSPGLAGIFTGELFF.

The chain uses TRBV12-3 or TRBV12-4 and TRBJ1-2; TRBD1 matches 7 bases. Trimming took 5 bases from V and 4 from J; bases not matched to a gene: 19. The CDR3 sequence is 18 residues long. CDR3 bases: TGTGCCAGCAGTCGAACCCCTAGGGAGGGGGCGCTTGGCTATGGCTACACCTTC. Its translation is CASSRTPREGALGYGYTF.